This TCR beta chain originates from a study of chemoradiotherapy in HPV16-positive cancers. Study conclusions and caveats: The functional HPV-specific definition rests on just a couple of HPV16-positive patients. Non-HPV-specific T cells did not expand in tumors during treatment, whereas candidate HPV-specific clones and E7-related motifs did. Better recurrence-free survival went with HPV-responsive T-cell expansion in HPV16-positive patients.

Clones were read by immunoSEQ multiplex PCR, and TCRdb kept only the in-frame ones, dropping some. The sample holds approximately 32,000 clones; 70% to 90% are singletons and the top ten take approximately 3%. Germline CDR1 reads WSHSY; CDR2 reads SAAADI. With 7 bases removed from V and 3 bases from J, the gap between germline ends came to 6 bases. CDR3 length: 11 amino acids. About this clone: Its antigen is not identified.

This chain joins TRBV10-2 and TRBJ2-5; maybe TRBD2 (5 bases). This clonotype originated in a human donor with HPV-associated anogenital cancer. This material consisted of blood, taken from a patient who underwent chemoradiotherapy. CDR3 in DNA: TGCGCCAGCACCGGGGAAGAGACCCAGTACTTC. It yields the protein CASTGEETQYF.